The clone carrying this TCR beta chain has only a few counts. The target antigen is unknown. From germline, CDR1 is SGHAT and CDR2 FQNNGV. V lost 5 bases to trimming and J lost 5 bases, with 14 bases between them. CDR3 size: 14 residues. From the reads, TCRdb called clonotypes with MiXCR, one entry per CDR3 protein. Found here are 200,000 to 250,000 distinct CDR3 sequences, 38% of them singletons; the top ten hold more than 50%. The sample originates from a study of T cell repertoires in cytomegalovirus infection. Study-wide results and caveats: CMV carriers having the relevant HLA were flagged by cumulative public TCR beta family frequency.

The clonotype comes from a human donor in good health (CMV status not recorded). Some clones in this sample may be carry-over from other donors' samples. The chain has TRBV11-2 and TRBJ2-3; D is undetermined. The sequenced sample was CD8+ T cells from cultured PBMCs, obtained from culture after CMV antigen stimulation. The CDR3 loop is CASSLWPEVDTQYF. The DNA for the CDR3 is TGTGCCAGCAGCCTTTGGCCAGAGGTAGATACGCAGTATTTT.